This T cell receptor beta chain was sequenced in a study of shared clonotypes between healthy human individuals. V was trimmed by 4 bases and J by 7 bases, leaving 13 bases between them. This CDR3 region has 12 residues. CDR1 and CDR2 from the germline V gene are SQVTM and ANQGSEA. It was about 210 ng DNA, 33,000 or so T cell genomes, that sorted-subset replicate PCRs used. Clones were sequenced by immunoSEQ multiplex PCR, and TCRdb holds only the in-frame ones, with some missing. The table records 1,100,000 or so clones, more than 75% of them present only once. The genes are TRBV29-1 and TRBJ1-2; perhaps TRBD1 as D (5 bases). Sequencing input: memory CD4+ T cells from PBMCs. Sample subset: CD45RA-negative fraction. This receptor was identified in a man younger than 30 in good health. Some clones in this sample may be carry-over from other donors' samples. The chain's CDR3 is CSVGGASIGYTF. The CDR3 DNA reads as TGCAGCGTTGGGGGCGCGAGTATTGGCTACACCTTC.